One and the same sample provided the 21 T cell receptor beta chains below, sequenced in a study of blood T cells in healthy people across ages. Sample-barcoded 5' priming and a J-beta primer mix drove a second PCR of 7 to 11 cycles. One entry per CDR3 protein, called by TCRdb with MiXCR from the 5' RACE reads. The top ten hold 7.9% of the sample, which has around 1,500,000 distinct CDR3 sequences, roughly 45% seen once. Sequencing used blood. The origin of the receptors is a woman between 18 and 29 years old in good health.

The chain uses TRBV15 and TRBJ2-1, with D possibly being TRBD2 (5 bases). Germline assignment: CDR1 LNHNV and CDR2 YYDKDF (reference sequence). With 1 base removed from V and 4 bases from J, the gap between germline ends came to 11 bases. The CDR3 extends over 15 amino acids. The CDR3 DNA reads TGTGCCACCAGCAGAGGTGGGAGAGGGTACAATGAGCAGTTCTTC. It translates to CATSRGGRGYNEQFF.

The sample holds many counts of this clonotype. The V call is TRBV10-3, the J call TRBJ2-3; TRBD2 matches at 8 bases. CDR1 ENHRY and CDR2 SYGVKD come from the germline V gene. The CDR3 spans 16 residues. Losses at the gene ends were 4 bases for V and 2 bases for J; bases not matched to a gene: 8. In DNA form, the CDR3 reads TGTGCCATCAGTGTTGGGCGGGGGGATCCCACAGATACGCAGTATTTT. This codes for CAISVGRGDPTDTQYF.

This chain connects TRBV4-1 to TRBJ2-1, with 8 bases that match TRBD2. The CDR3 is made up of 16 amino acids. Unmatched junction bases numbered 6, after V lost 1 base and J lost 4 bases. Germline CDR1 MGHRA, CDR2 YSYEKL. The CDR3 loop is CASSQVGLGVYNEQFF. Here the CDR3 DNA reads TGCGCCAGCAGCCAAGTGGGACTAGGGGTATACAATGAGCAGTTCTTC.

V gene TRBV9 combines with J gene TRBJ2-4; D uncertain. From germline, CDR1 is SGDLS and CDR2 YYNGEE. The CDR3 has 15 amino acids. Trimming stripped 1 base from V and 8 bases from J, with 16 bases between. The CDR3 region has the DNA TGTGCCAGCAGCGTAAACGAAGGGTCGTTAGACATTCAGTACTTC. Translation gives CASSVNEGSLDIQYF.

The V and J genes are TRBV10-3 and TRBJ2-3; D tentatively reads TRBD1 or TRBD2 (6 bases each). Trimming stripped 2 bases from V and 0 bases from J, with 9 bases between. The CDR3 consists of 15 residues. Germline CDR1 and CDR2: ENHRY and SYGVKD. The CDR3: CAISERGPSTDTQYF. CDR3 coding DNA: TGTGCCATCAGTGAGCGGGGGCCTAGCACAGATACGCAGTATTTT.

Notes on this clonotype: A read error may produce the germline difference seen at one junction end. The rearrangement links TRBV20-1 to TRBJ1-4; D is uncertain. The CDR3 extends over 15 amino acids. Germline lookup yields CDR1 DFQATT and CDR2 SNEGSKA (reference sequence). CDR3 residues: CSARDPGATNEELFF. CDR3 coding DNA: TGCAGTGCTAGAGATCCCGGTGCAACTAATGAAGAACTGTTTTTT.

The genes are TRBV3-1 and TRBJ2-1, with a weak D call TRBD2 (5 bases). V was shortened by 3 bases and J by 10 bases, with 13 bases between the two germline ends. CDR1 LGHDT and CDR2 YNNKEL come from the germline V gene (reference sequence). The CDR3 consists of 13 residues. CDR3 coding DNA: TGTGCCAGCAGCCACAACTACGGGGAGGAGCAGTTCTTC. It yields the protein CASSHNYGEEQFF.

The chain uses TRBV6-5 and TRBJ2-5, with D perhaps given as TRBD1 or TRBD2 (5 bases each). CDR1 and CDR2 from the germline V gene are MNHEY and SVGAGI. CDR3 length equals 16 residues. V dropped 5 bases and J dropped 1 base, with 17 bases sitting between them. CDR3 coding DNA: TGTGCCAGCAGTCGGGGTAGGGGAGCGGCCCAAGAGACCCAGTACTTC. Protein sequence: CASSRGRGAAQETQYF.

This clonotype was seen just once. This sequence joins TRBV30 and TRBJ2-5; tentative D call: TRBD2 (5 bases). The J call is uncertain, as TRBJ2-7 better fits the DNA end. Per germline, CDR1 GTSNPN and CDR2 SVGIG (reference sequence). The CDR3 has 11 residues. The CDR3 loop reads CAWRSGSEQYF. CDR3 DNA: TGTGCCTGGAGGTCGGGAAGCGAGCAGTACTTC.

The V call is TRBV7-2, the J call TRBJ2-3, with D perhaps TRBD1 or TRBD2 (5 bases each). V lost 5 bases and J 5 bases, leaving 17 bases between the germline ends. Germline V gene data show CDR1 as SGHTA and CDR2 as FQGNSA. The length of the CDR3 is 15 residues. CDR3 in amino acids: CASSLSSSGGDTQYF. The CDR3, as DNA: TGTGCCAGCAGCCTCAGTAGTTCTGGGGGAGATACGCAGTATTTT. The full variable domain, rest sourced from reference TRBV7-2 and TRBJ2-3, is GAGVSQSPSNKVTEKGKDVELRCDPISGHTALYWYRQSLGQGLEFLIYFQGNSAPDKSGLPSDRFSAERTGGSVSTLTIQRTQQEDSAVYLCASSLSSSGGDTQYFGPGTRLTVL.

This clonotype was detected a few times. The chain links TRBV20-1 to TRBJ2-1; D gene ambiguous. The CDR3 has 10 amino acids. Looked up from germline, CDR1 is DFQATT and CDR2 is SNEGSKA (reference sequence). V was cut by 6 bases and J by 5 bases, with 5 bases left in between. DNA for the CDR3: TGCAGTGCAAATGACAATGAGCAGTTCTTC. Translated: CSANDNEQFF.

The rearrangement joins TRBV28 to TRBJ2-1; 7 bases match TRBD2. Trimming removed 6 bases from V and 10 bases from J; junction bases left unmatched: 6. The germline gives CDR1 MDHEN, CDR2 SYDVKM. This CDR3 has 12 residues. CDR3 DNA: TGTGCCAGCAGGTCAGTCGGGAGGGAGCAGTTCTTC. As protein: CASRSVGREQFF.

This chain uses TRBV29-1 with TRBJ1-4; a possible D gene is TRBD1 (5 bases). With 4 bases removed from V and 5 bases from J, the gap between germline ends came to 8 bases. The germline V gene encodes CDR1 SQVTM and CDR2 ANQGSEA. This CDR3 is 12 amino acids long. The CDR3 DNA reads TGCAGCGTTGGTGGGGCCAATGAAAAACTGTTTTTT. Amino acid sequence: CSVGGANEKLFF.

V is TRBV6-6 and J is TRBJ1-4, with no clear D. Trimming shortened V by 8 bases and J by 0 bases, and 13 bases separated the two germline ends. Germline loops: CDR1 MNHNY, CDR2 SVGAGI (reference sequence). This CDR3 comprises 15 residues. In DNA, the CDR3 is TGTGCCAGCTCTCAACGGCCAACAACTAATGAAAAACTGTTTTTT. This codes for CASSQRPTTNEKLFF.

This clonotype was seen a handful of times. The chain employs TRBV18 and TRBJ1-1; TRBD1 might be the D (6 bases). V was trimmed by 5 bases and J by 6 bases, leaving 16 bases between them. This CDR3 has 14 residues. From germline, CDR1 is KGHSH and CDR2 LQKENI. The CDR3 here is CASSARQERAEAFF. CDR3 DNA sequence: TGTGCCAGCTCAGCGCGACAGGAACGAGCTGAAGCTTTCTTT.

This chain connects TRBV15 to TRBJ1-4; D remains ambiguous. This CDR3 spans 17 amino acids. The V and J ends lost 0 bases and 0 bases respectively, with 11 bases between them. Germline lookup yields CDR1 LNHNV and CDR2 YYDKDF (reference sequence). The CDR3 protein is CATSRDRVRSTNEKLFF. The CDR3 DNA reads TGTGCCACCAGCAGAGACCGTGTTCGATCAACTAATGAAAAACTGTTTTTT.

The J gene is TRBJ2-1, the V gene TRBV20-1; D is tentatively TRBD1 or TRBD2 (5 bases each). This CDR3 is 14 amino acids long. The V end was cut by 6 bases, the J end by 13 bases, with 25 bases between. Germline-derived CDR1 and CDR2 are DFQATT and SNEGSKA (reference sequence). CDR3 in DNA: TGCAGTGCCCCGAGGCCTGGGAGCAGGGAGACCCAGTTCTTC. It codes for CSAPRPGSRETQFF.

This clonotype has more than one count but fewer than ten. Given a much more abundant clone one base away, this may be a read error. V and J are TRBV29-1 and TRBJ2-5; 10 bases align to TRBD1. The V and J ends lost 6 bases and 11 bases, in that order; junction bases with no gene match: 15. Per the germline V gene, CDR1 is SQVTM and CDR2 is ANQGSEA. The CDR3 is made up of 14 amino acids. The CDR3: CSVQGGQGRHEQYF. The CDR3 bases are TGCAGCGTCCAAGGGGGACAGGGGAGGCATGAGCAGTACTTC.

There are a few counts of this clonotype. CDR3 in DNA: TGCGCCAGCAGCTTGGAGGCCTACAAGTTCTTC. Protein product: CASSLEAYKFF. The V and J genes are TRBV5-1 and TRBJ2-1; D unclear. Trimming pared 0 bases from V and 14 bases from J, leaving 9 bases between. In germline, CDR1 is SGHRS, CDR2 YFSETQ. CDR3 length equals 11 residues.

This chain uses TRBV24-1 with TRBJ2-1; TRBD2 agrees at 9 bases. The CDR3 is 16 amino acids. With 9 bases clipped from V and 5 bases from J, the junction kept 13 bases outside the gene matches. Germline CDR1 KGHDR, CDR2 SFDVKD. The DNA for the CDR3 is TGTGCCACCGGTGTTGGGGCTAGCGGGGTCCACAATGAGCAGTTCTTC. The encoded protein is CATGVGASGVHNEQFF.

This chain connects TRBV28 to TRBJ1-6, with a tentative D call TRBD1 (6 bases). The V end was cut by 4 bases, the J end by 7 bases, with 11 bases between. The CDR3 sequence is 14 residues long. Germline V gene data show CDR1 as MDHEN and CDR2 as SYDVKM. CDR3 loop: CASSSDSGNSPLHF. The CDR3, as DNA: TGTGCCAGCAGTTCGGACAGTGGAAATTCACCCCTCCACTTT.